The source of this T cell receptor (beta chain) is a study of blood T cell repertoires in COVID-19. About the study: The origin of the acute and convalescent COVID-19 samples was the United States, Italy and Spain. PBMCs, B-cell-depleted T cells, or T cells provided the cDNA or gDNA that made up the material.

This study enrolled people aged 18 to 89 from 20 to 25 US geographic areas. Original analysis: Reference gene primer amplification yielded estimated nucleated cell counts. TCRdb's table, derived via immunoSEQ multiplex PCR, lists solely in-frame clones and lacks some. That table supplies the V and J calls and clone size; D and trimming were determined from the DNA. The table shows 120,000 to 150,000 clones, with about 83% occurring only once. The receptor's source is a woman aged 50 to 60 who had been exposed to COVID-19. Sequencing input: PBMCs or T cells enriched from blood (not recorded which).

The CDR3 DNA sequence: TGTGCCAGCAGCCCAGAGGGACAGGTAATCTCTGGAAACACCATATATTTT. As protein: CASSPEGQVISGNTIYF. The chain employs TRBV9 and TRBJ1-3, with 8 bases that match TRBD1. The CDR3 consists of 17 residues. V was clipped by 4 bases and J by 0 bases; unmatched bases: 9. Germline assignment: CDR1 SGDLS and CDR2 YYNGEE.